What follows are 10 T cell receptor beta chains derived from one specimen sequenced in a study of read filtering for tumor transcriptome and immune sequencing. Molecular barcoded adaptors covering alpha/delta and beta/gamma chains were used on about 0.4 ug RNA. MiXCR was run by TCRdb on the reads, yielding one entry per CDR3 protein. The sample consists of 30,000 to 35,000 distinct CDR3 sequences, about a fifth of them appearing once. What was sequenced was a population of CD138-negative cells sorted from bone marrow. The receptor source for this set is a donor at least 40 years old with multiple myeloma.

There are many counts of this clonotype. This chain uses TRBV20-1 with TRBJ2-2; D remains ambiguous. V gave up 5 bases and J gave up 3 bases, with 10 bases separating them. In germline, CDR1 is DFQATT, CDR2 SNEGSKA (reference sequence). The CDR3 length is 13 residues. This chain's CDR3 is CSAGRRDTGELFF. DNA of the CDR3: TGCAGTGCTGGAAGAAGGGACACCGGGGAGCTGTTTTTT.

This clonotype was seen repeatedly, ten times or more. V and J are TRBV24-1 and TRBJ2-2; TRBD2 matches at 15 bases. Germline V gene lookup returns CDR1 KGHDR and CDR2 SFDVKD. The CDR3 covers 18 residues. The V gene end was trimmed by 4 bases and the J gene end by 1 base; junction bases not matched to a gene: 3. The CDR3 coding sequence is TGTGCCACCAGTGACCGGACTAGCGGGGGGGTGAACACCGGGGAGCTGTTTTTT. Its translation is CATSDRTSGGVNTGELFF.

Regarding this clonotype: It is likely a read error, because the conserved phenylalanine at the end of the CDR3 is missing. The DNA is left out, because the CDR3 cannot be placed on it with certainty; the CDR3 is given as TCRdb lists it. The chain couples TRBV28 to TRBJ2-1; TRBD1 is taken as the D call from the table, unchecked against the DNA. The CDR3 extends over 14 residues, inclusive of both ends. Germline loops: CDR1 MDHEN, CDR2 SYDVKM. The CDR3 sequence: CASSFFHRGNELFL.

This clonotype appeared many times. This rearrangement joins TRBV23-1 to TRBJ1-5; D not resolved. TRBV23-1 has ORF status, its function being uncertain. The CDR3 is 17 amino acids. Trimming shortened V by 6 bases and J by 4 bases, and 22 bases separated the two germline ends. This CDR3 is CASSPPANNDTNQPQHF. The CDR3 region has the DNA TGCGCCAGCAGCCCTCCCGCAAACAATGACACGAATCAGCCCCAGCATTTT.

This clonotype was picked up many times. The chain is built from TRBV7-3 and TRBJ1-1; 7 bases line up with TRBD1. CDR1 SGHTA and CDR2 FQGTGA come from the germline V gene. The CDR3 sequence is 12 residues long. V gave up 7 bases and J gave up 4 bases; unmatched junction bases: 3. In DNA form, the CDR3 reads TGTGCCAGCACGTCAGGGGGCACTGAAGCTTTCTTT. Amino acids: CASTSGGTEAFF. The whole variable domain, remainder taken from reference TRBV7-3 and TRBJ1-1, is GAGVSQTPSNKVTEKGKYVELRCDPISGHTALYWYRQSLGQGPEFLIYFQGTGAADDSGLPNDRFFAVRPEGSVSTLKIQRTERGDSAVYLCASTSGGTEAFFGQGTRLTVV.

The rearrangement joins TRBV11-2 to TRBJ2-3; TRBD1 aligns across 9 bases. The germline V gene has CDR1 SGHAT and CDR2 FQNNGV. CDR3 length: 16 amino acids. The V gene end was trimmed by 5 bases and the J gene end by 4 bases; junction bases not matched to a gene: 10. Here the CDR3 reads CASSGMRGQGADTQYF. For the CDR3, the DNA is TGTGCCAGCAGCGGAATGAGGGGACAGGGAGCAGATACGCAGTATTTT.

This clonotype was detected a few times. V usage is TRBV7-9 and J usage is TRBJ2-7; 11 bases agree with TRBD1. V lost 4 bases to trimming and J lost 5 bases; unmatched junction nucleotides: 4. The germline gives CDR1 SEHNR, CDR2 FQNEAQ (reference sequence). The CDR3 has 14 amino acids. The CDR3 loop reads CASSWGQGVDEQYF. DNA of the CDR3: TGTGCCAGCAGCTGGGGACAGGGGGTAGACGAGCAGTACTTC.

This clonotype rates as medium-sized. The gene calls are TRBV5-1 and TRBJ2-7, with 12 bases that match TRBD1. CDR1 and CDR2 from the germline V gene are SGHRS and YFSETQ. Trimming took 3 bases from V and 4 from J; bases not matched to a gene: 5. The CDR3 spans 15 residues. CDR3 region: CASSYRDRGPYEQYF. In nucleotides, the CDR3 is TGCGCCAGCAGCTACCGGGACAGGGGGCCATACGAGCAGTACTTC.

At least ten counts were recorded for this clonotype. The chain couples TRBV28 to TRBJ2-3; TRBD2 agrees at 13 bases. The J segment lost 4 bases and the V segment lost 6 bases, leaving 10 bases of the junction unmatched. This CDR3 is built from 17 residues. Germline values: CDR1 MDHEN, CDR2 SYDVKM. This chain's CDR3 is CASSSNKLAGGPDTQYF. CDR3 nucleotide sequence: TGTGCCAGCAGCTCTAACAAACTAGCGGGAGGGCCAGATACGCAGTATTTT.

In the case of this clonotype: This may arise from a read error, as a much more abundant clone is one base away. The gene calls are TRBV27 and TRBJ1-2; D is perhaps TRBD1 (5 bases). CDR1 and CDR2 from the germline V gene are MNHEY and SMNVEV (reference sequence). V shed 3 bases and J shed 3 bases, with 11 bases lying between them. The CDR3 sequence is 14 residues long. This CDR3 is CASSLRGVDYGYTF. CDR3 coding DNA: TGTGCCAGCAGTTTGCGGGGGGTGGACTATGGCTACACCTTC.